This paragraph reports one T cell receptor beta chain. This clone's antigen is unknown. No base quality information exists; no much larger clone differs at one position. The sample comes from a study of beta chain features in type 1 diabetes listed by TCRdb under 2018. About the study as a whole: Patients and healthy donors did not differ in mean age, gender distribution, total cell number or subset yield. Regulatory and stem cell-like memory subsets were obtained from only 8 patients and about eight healthy donors, while naive and central memory subsets were obtained from all 30 or so donors. A total of under 140,000,000 sorted cells were examined across all samples, and the number of cells per subset was strongly correlated with RNA yield. The study compared the TCRB repertoires of sorted circulating CD4+ T cell subsets in recently diagnosed type 1 diabetes patients with those in matched healthy donors. What the work shows at the level of the full study, not this receptor alone: Because cDNA rather than genomic DNA was sequenced, highly expressing activated cells could have been over-represented, although no difference in activation and CD3 levels was found between groups. In all four CD4+ subsets, TCRB CDR3 length was moderately but significantly shorter in type 1 diabetes patients. At VDJ recombination sites, patients with type 1 diabetes made fewer insertions and deleted more nucleotides, a pattern implying thymic rearrangement abnormalities. Naive, central memory and regulatory TCRB repertoires appeared more similar among patients than among healthy donors. Shorter templates might have been favored by PCR, but patient and control samples were amplified and corrected together, so both groups would have been affected equally by any skew. HLA sub-analyses involved small numbers of individuals, so any influence of HLA type on TCRB rearrangement remained unresolved.

Each donor gave one peripheral blood draw, roughly 0.12 L on average, collected into heparinised tubes. Using a panel that included CD45RO, CCR7, CD25, CD127, CD95 and CD27, naive, central memory, regulatory and stem cell-like memory CD4+ T cells were sorted on a BD FACSAria II. Every sorted population had a purity above 95%. Right away, PBMCs were isolated by Lymphoprep density gradient centrifugation and were stained directly, with no culture step. So that batch effects would be minimized, each experiment stained and sorted samples in pairs, pairing one healthy donor with one patient. V gives up 4 bases and J gives up 5 bases, and the segment between their germline ends measures 5 bases. As encoded in the germline V gene (reference sequence), CDR1 is DFQATT while CDR2 is SNEGSKA. Measured from the cysteine to the phenylalanine, the CDR3 is 10 residues long. Left in the record is the CDR3 DNA by itself, 30 bases read in frame from the first base.

All of the isolated RNA was reverse transcribed with the High Capacity cDNA Reverse Transcription Kit, so expressed TCRB transcripts were sequenced. Deep immunoSEQ sequencing was applied to naive, central memory and regulatory T cell samples, giving an average of about 3.6 million total reads per sample. Sorted cells were lysed in RLT buffer and RNA was extracted with DNase-treated RNeasy Micro or Mini kits, depending on cell number. Each cell subset was processed separately to prevent cross-contamination, with patient and healthy donor samples processed together. The immunoSEQ multiplex PCR was used to amplify TCRB sequences from cDNA, yielding 87-bp fragments that span the CDR3 region. The amplicons were sequenced using the Illumina HiSeq platform. On the study's bioinformatics: PCR bias was corrected computationally using synthetic template baselines, and reads within Hamming distance 2 were collapsed, with unmergeable singletons discarded. Reads were aligned against IMGT so that V, D and J genes, CDR3 length and insertions or deletions at six rearrangement sites could be assigned. Within each subset, clonotype counts were normalized to sorted cell number, and only after that were true diversity and Gini coefficients computed with the tcR R package. Repertoire sharing was quantified using the overlap coefficient calculated on TCRB nucleotide sequences. TCRdb took this table from immuneACCESS and kept in-frame rearrangements with V and J called. Such tables lack part of the clones; where checked against another copy, unresolved V genes explain under half of the gap, and the rest is unexplained. From that table come the V and J calls and clone size; the DNA was used to work out D and trimming. The sample data list some 60,000 clones, and about 55% of these were observed just once. The ten largest clones take up about 2.2% of the sample.

In this chain, TRBV20-1 is recombined with TRBJ2-5; the D gene is not confidently resolved. Sequencing was done on a sample of Tregs from blood. The label giving this sample's cell subset or site can be read as: regulatory CD4+ T cells. This receptor was obtained from a woman younger than 35 in good health. Here is the DNA: TGCAGTGCTAATAGTGAGACCCAGTACTTC. It translates to CSANSETQYF.